This passage covers 25 T cell receptor beta chains from one sample sequenced in a study of cytomegalovirus exposure and HLA in healthy donors (dated by TCRdb to about 2017). Library construction relied on the immunoSEQ multiplex PCR assay. For the multiplex PCR, a mixture combining 60 forward primers for TCR Vbeta segments and 13 reverse primers for TCR Jbeta segments was used. As stored in TCRdb, this immuneACCESS dataset retains in-frame rearrangements with V and J assigned. A fraction of the clones does not appear; measured against another copy, unresolved V genes explain less than half of the discrepancy, and the remainder lacks a known reason. Counted in this sample were some 200,000 clones; 87% of them appeared once. Approximately 0.23% of the sample is held by the ten biggest clonotypes. Sequences were obtained from PBMCs. The receptors were sampled from a girl under three years old in good health and CMV-seronegative.

This sequence joins TRBV5-1 and TRBJ1-1; a possible D gene is TRBD1 (5 bases). Germline loops: CDR1 SGHRS, CDR2 YFSETQ. The CDR3 spans 15 residues. The ends were cut back, 0 bases at V and 5 bases at J, with 14 bases in the middle. The CDR3 DNA follows: TGCGCCAGCAGCTTGGCCCCCACAGGCCGAACTGAAGCTTTCTTT. Its protein product is CASSLAPTGRTEAFF. The whole variable domain, remainder taken from reference TRBV5-1 and TRBJ1-1, is KAGVTQTPRYLIKTRGQQVTLSCSPISGHRSVSWYQQTPGQGLQFLFEYFSETQRNKGNFPGRFSGRQFSNSRSEMNVSTLELGDSALYLCASSLAPTGRTEAFFGQGTRLTVV.

This chain uses TRBV14 with TRBJ1-6; D gene uncertain. Between the trimmed V and J ends, which lost 0 bases and 13 bases, there was a span of 13 bases. Germline CDR1 is SGHDN and CDR2 is FVKESK. The CDR3 contains 14 residues. CDR3 loop: CASSQDSRVPPLHF. The CDR3 nucleotides are TGTGCCAGCAGCCAAGATAGCCGGGTACCCCCCCTCCACTTT. The full variable domain, rest sourced from reference TRBV14 and TRBJ1-6, is EAGVTQFPSHSVIEKGQTVTLRCDPISGHDNLYWYRRVMGKEIKFLLHFVKESKQDESGMPNNRFLAERTGGTYSTLKVQPAELEDSGVYFCASSQDSRVPPLHFGNGTRLTVT.

This chain connects TRBV5-1 to TRBJ2-7; TRBD1 is a possible D gene (5 bases). Per germline, CDR1 SGHRS and CDR2 YFSETQ. This CDR3 spans 13 amino acids. Trimming left V 2 bases short and J 4 bases short, with 10 bases between. The CDR3 loop reads CASSFQGRYEQYF. The CDR3 DNA follows: TGCGCCAGCAGCTTTCAGGGCAGGTACGAGCAGTACTTC. Drawing the rest from reference TRBV5-1 and TRBJ2-7, the complete variable domain is KAGVTQTPRYLIKTRGQQVTLSCSPISGHRSVSWYQQTPGQGLQFLFEYFSETQRNKGNFPGRFSGRQFSNSRSEMNVSTLELGDSALYLCASSFQGRYEQYFGPGTRLTVT.

V usage is TRBV19 and J usage is TRBJ2-7, with 7 bases identical to TRBD1. This CDR3 region has 14 residues. The junction had 9 bases not matched to a gene; V was cut back by 5 bases and J by 5 bases. Germline-derived CDR1 and CDR2 are LNHDA and SQIVND (reference sequence). In DNA, the CDR3 is TGTGCCAGTAGTGACGACAGGGTTCTGAACGAGCAGTACTTC. Encoded protein: CASSDDRVLNEQYF.

The chain joins TRBV7-2 to TRBJ1-5; unclear D gene. V was shortened by 5 bases and J by 6 bases, with 14 bases between the two germline ends. CDR3 length: 14 residues. CDR1 is SGHTA, CDR2 FQGNSA, per germline. The CDR3 bases are TGTGCCAGCAGCCTAAATCGGGGAGGTCAGCCCCAGCATTTT. Protein: CASSLNRGGQPQHF. Supplemented by reference TRBV7-2 and TRBJ1-5, the full variable domain reads GAGVSQSPSNKVTEKGKDVELRCDPISGHTALYWYRQSLGQGLEFLIYFQGNSAPDKSGLPSDRFSAERTGGSVSTLTIQRTQQEDSAVYLCASSLNRGGQPQHFGDGTRLSIL.

CDR3 protein: CASSVWAGRSSAGELFF. The CDR3 coding sequence is TGTGCCAGCAGCGTATGGGCGGGAAGGTCGTCGGCCGGGGAGCTGTTTTTT. The V call is TRBV9, the J call TRBJ2-2; perhaps TRBD2 as D (6 bases). V was trimmed by 1 base and J by 6 bases, leaving 19 bases between them. The CDR3 length is 17 residues. CDR1 and CDR2 from the germline V gene are SGDLS and YYNGEE.

The rearrangement links TRBV4-1 to TRBJ2-1; TRBD1 agrees at 8 bases. The CDR3 is 16 residues long. J lost 4 bases, V lost 4 bases, and 9 bases had no gene match. The V gene's germline CDR1 is MGHRA and CDR2 YSYEKL. CDR3 protein: CASSRSQGASYNEQFF. The CDR3 DNA sequence: TGCGCCAGCAGCCGAAGCCAGGGGGCGTCTTACAATGAGCAGTTCTTC.

The chain couples TRBV7-6 to TRBJ2-1, with a tentative D call TRBD2 (6 bases). The V end lost 2 bases, the J end lost 0 bases, and 14 bases lay between the germline ends. The CDR3 has 17 amino acids. Germline V gives CDR1 SGHVS, CDR2 FNYEAQ. In DNA form, the CDR3 reads TGTGCCAGCAGCTTATACCCCGCCGGGGGCTCCTACAATGAGCAGTTCTTC. Translated: CASSLYPAGGSYNEQFF.

In its sample, this clone was seen once. The V call is TRBV9, the J call TRBJ1-5; a weak D match, TRBD1 (6 bases). The CDR3 extends over 16 amino acids. The germline V and J ends were trimmed by 2 bases and 3 bases, with 15 bases remaining between them. Germline-derived CDR1 and CDR2 are SGDLS and YYNGEE. The CDR3 region has the DNA TGTGCCAGCAGCGTCTCCCCGGACAGCCTCAATCAGCCCCAGCATTTT. Translated: CASSVSPDSLNQPQHF.

The V gene is TRBV10-2, the J gene TRBJ1-6; D uncertain. Trimming shortened V by 8 bases and J by 0 bases, and 11 bases separated the two germline ends. The CDR3 spans 15 residues. From germline, CDR1 is WSHSY and CDR2 SAAADI. The DNA of the CDR3 is TGCGCCAGCCTGGCCGGGAGCTCCTATAATTCACCCCTCCACTTT. Translating it yields CASLAGSSYNSPLHF.

The chain joins TRBV5-5 to TRBJ2-5; 11 bases map to TRBD2. The ends lost 2 bases at V and 3 bases at J; junction bases unmatched: 9. This CDR3 comprises 17 residues. CDR1 and CDR2 from the germline V gene are SGHKS and YYEKEE (reference sequence). The CDR3 loop reads CASSLRLAGPGEETQYF. The DNA of the CDR3 is TGTGCCAGCAGCTTAAGACTAGCGGGACCTGGGGAAGAGACCCAGTACTTC.

This clone was seen once. The rearrangement links TRBV6-5 to TRBJ2-1, with 7 nucleotides matching TRBD2. Germline V lookup: CDR1 MNHEY, CDR2 SVGAGI. The CDR3 extends over 15 amino acids. Trimming at V came to 0 bases and at J to 2 bases, leaving 1 base not matched to a gene. Here the CDR3 reads CASSYSSGTYNEQFF. The CDR3 bases are TGTGCCAGCAGTTACTCGAGCGGGACCTACAATGAGCAGTTCTTC.

On this clone: Sequence at one end of the junction differs from germline and may be a read error. The chain combines TRBV10-3 with TRBJ1-1, with a possible D match to TRBD1 (6 bases). CDR1 is ENHRY and CDR2 is SYGVKD in the germline V gene. The CDR3 length is 12 residues. The DNA for the CDR3 is TGTGCCACCAGTCCCGGGACATCTGAAGCTTTCTTT. The encoded protein is CATSPGTSEAFF.

In its sample, this clone was seen once. The chain has TRBV10-2 and TRBJ1-5; tentatively, D is TRBD1 (5 bases). V gave up 2 bases and J gave up 7 bases, with 15 bases separating them. The germline gives CDR1 WSHSY, CDR2 SAAADI. The CDR3 has 15 residues. The CDR3 is CASSEPGPGPQPQHF. The CDR3 DNA reads as TGCGCCAGCAGTGAGCCCGGTCCAGGGCCCCAGCCCCAGCATTTT.

On this clone itself: One junction end disagrees with the germline gene, perhaps due to a read error. The gene calls are TRBV19 and TRBJ2-5; weak D call: TRBD2 (5 bases). The CDR3 length is 14 residues. Germline V gene data show CDR1 as LNHDA and CDR2 as SQIVND (reference sequence). The CDR3 sequence: CASSMIALQEAQYF. The CDR3 DNA reads as TGTGCCAGTAGTATGATAGCGTTACAAGAGGCCCAGTACTTC. The whole variable domain, filled in from reference TRBV19 and TRBJ2-5, reads DGGITQSPKYLFRKEGQNVTLSCEQNLNHDAMYWYRQDPGQGLRLIYYSQIVNDFQKGDIAEGYSVSREKKESFPLTVTSAQKNPTAFYLCASSMIALQEAQYFGPGTRLLVL.

This clone was detected a few times. The genes are TRBV29-1 and TRBJ2-7, with D uncertain. V was trimmed by 2 bases and J by 4 bases, leaving 12 bases between them. The CDR3 consists of 13 residues. CDR1 is SQVTM, CDR2 ANQGSEA, per germline. The CDR3 reads CSVESAAEYEQYF. The DNA of the CDR3 is TGCAGCGTTGAATCGGCTGCGGAGTACGAGCAGTACTTC.

This clone was observed once. At one boundary the junction diverges from the germline segment, which might be a read error. The chain joins TRBV7-6 to TRBJ2-2, with 8 bases lining up with TRBD2. The CDR3 runs 16 residues. In germline, CDR1 is SGHVS, CDR2 FNYEAQ. The CDR3 sequence: CASSLLAGPYTGELLF. In DNA, the CDR3 is TGTGCCAGCAGCTTGCTAGCGGGCCCCTACACCGGGGAGCTGCTTTTT.

The V call is TRBV18, the J call TRBJ1-6; unclear D gene. CDR3 length equals 17 residues. Germline CDR1 is KGHSH and CDR2 is LQKENI. Trimming pared 2 bases from V and 6 bases from J, leaving 17 bases between. CDR3 bases: TGTGCCAGCTCACCAAAGGCACAGAGGGCCCTTAATTCACCCCTCCACTTT. Amino acids: CASSPKAQRALNSPLHF. Complete variable domain (other parts from reference TRBV18 and TRBJ1-6): NAGVMQNPRHLVRRRGQEARLRCSPMKGHSHVYWYRQLPEEGLKFMVYLQKENIIDESGMPKERFSAEFPKEGPSILRIQQVVRGDSAAYFCASSPKAQRALNSPLHFGNGTRLTVT.

DNA for the CDR3: TGTGCCTACCGGGAATTGACAGGGTCGTATGGCTACACCTTC. This translates into CAYRELTGSYGYTF. The chain links TRBV30 to TRBJ1-2, with 7 positions matching TRBD1. This CDR3 contains 14 residues. The germline V gene encodes CDR1 GTSNPN and CDR2 SVGIG (reference sequence). Trimming took 7 bases from V and 5 from J; bases not matched to a gene: 13.

The V and J genes are TRBV9 and TRBJ1-2; unclear D gene. The germline V gene has CDR1 SGDLS and CDR2 YYNGEE. The CDR3 loop spans 14 amino acids. The ends were cut back, 4 bases at V and 0 bases at J, with 10 bases in the middle. DNA of the CDR3: TGTGCCAGCAGCCCCAGAGGTGCTAACTATGGCTACACCTTC. This codes for CASSPRGANYGYTF.

This clone was observed a single time. The chain employs TRBV12-5 and TRBJ2-3; D possibly corresponds to TRBD2 (7 bases). The germline V gene has CDR1 LGHNT and CDR2 FRNRAP. The CDR3 totals 16 residues. Trimming stripped 7 bases from V and 2 bases from J, with 19 bases between. CDR3 sequence: CASASYAGAYTDTQYF. The DNA for the CDR3 is TGTGCTAGTGCGTCCTACGCGGGGGCTTACACAGATACGCAGTATTTT.

This chain connects TRBV19 to TRBJ2-1; tentatively, D is TRBD1 (5 bases). Trimming removed 6 bases from V and 7 bases from J, with 13 bases in between. Looked up from germline, CDR1 is LNHDA and CDR2 is SQIVND (reference sequence). This CDR3 is 13 amino acids long. The CDR3 region has the DNA TGTGCCAGTAGGGCAGGGTTCCCTAATGAGCAGTTCTTC. This sequence encodes CASRAGFPNEQFF.

This clone was detected once. The rearrangement joins TRBV5-6 to TRBJ1-5, with D perhaps matching TRBD1 (5 bases). This CDR3 is 14 amino acids long. From germline, CDR1 is SGHDT and CDR2 YYEEEE. V was pared by 4 bases and J by 0 bases, with 8 bases between. This CDR3 is CASSGGISNQPQHF. CDR3 coding DNA: TGTGCCAGCAGCGGGGGGATTAGCAATCAGCCCCAGCATTTT.

The chain recombines TRBV5-1 with TRBJ2-1, with TRBD2 as a possible D gene (5 bases). This CDR3 comprises 13 residues. CDR1 is SGHRS, CDR2 YFSETQ, per germline. V was pared by 5 bases and J by 2 bases, with 8 bases between. CDR3 nucleotide sequence: TGCGCCAGCAGACCCGGGACCTACAATGAGCAGTTCTTC. Residues: CASRPGTYNEQFF.

Worth noting for this clone: A junction end diverges from the germline sequence, so it may reflect a read error. The chain carries TRBV7-7 and TRBJ2-5, with 13 bases aligning to TRBD2. CDR3 length: 17 amino acids. Per germline, CDR1 SSHAT and CDR2 FNYEAQ (reference sequence). The CDR3 spells CASSLGLAGAQRETQYF. Here the CDR3 DNA reads TGTGCTAGCAGCTTAGGACTAGCGGGGGCTCAGAGAGAGACCCAGTACTTC.